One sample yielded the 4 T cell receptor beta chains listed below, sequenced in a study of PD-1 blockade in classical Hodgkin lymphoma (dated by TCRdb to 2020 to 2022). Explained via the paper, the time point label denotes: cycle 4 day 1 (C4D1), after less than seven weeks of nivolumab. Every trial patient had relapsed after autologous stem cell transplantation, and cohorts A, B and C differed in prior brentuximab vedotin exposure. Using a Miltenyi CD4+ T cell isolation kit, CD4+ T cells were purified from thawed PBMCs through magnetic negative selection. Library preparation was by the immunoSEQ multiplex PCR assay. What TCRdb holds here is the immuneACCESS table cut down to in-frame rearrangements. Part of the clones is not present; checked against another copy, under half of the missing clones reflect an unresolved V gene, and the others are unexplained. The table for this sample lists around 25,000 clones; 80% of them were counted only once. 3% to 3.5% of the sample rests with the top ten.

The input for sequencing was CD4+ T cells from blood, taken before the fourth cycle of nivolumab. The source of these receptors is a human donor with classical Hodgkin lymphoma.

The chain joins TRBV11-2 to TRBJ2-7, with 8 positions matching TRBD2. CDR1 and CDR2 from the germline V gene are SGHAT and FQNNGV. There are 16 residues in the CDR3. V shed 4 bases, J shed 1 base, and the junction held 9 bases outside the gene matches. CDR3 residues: CASSSRASGFSYEQYF. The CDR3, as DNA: TGTGCCAGCAGCTCCCGGGCTAGCGGGTTTTCCTACGAGCAGTACTTC.

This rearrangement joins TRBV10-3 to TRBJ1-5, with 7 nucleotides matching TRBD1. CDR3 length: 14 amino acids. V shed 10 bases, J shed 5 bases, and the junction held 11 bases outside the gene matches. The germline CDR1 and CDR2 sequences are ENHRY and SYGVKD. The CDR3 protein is CATAPTGDYQPQHF. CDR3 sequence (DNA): TGTGCCACTGCACCTACAGGGGACTATCAGCCCCAGCATTTT.

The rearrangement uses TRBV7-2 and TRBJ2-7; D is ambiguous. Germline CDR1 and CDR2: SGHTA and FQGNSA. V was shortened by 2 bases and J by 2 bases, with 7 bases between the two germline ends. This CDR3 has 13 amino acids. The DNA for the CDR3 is TGTGCCAGCAGCTTACCAGAAACCTACGAGCAGTACTTC. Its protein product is CASSLPETYEQYF.

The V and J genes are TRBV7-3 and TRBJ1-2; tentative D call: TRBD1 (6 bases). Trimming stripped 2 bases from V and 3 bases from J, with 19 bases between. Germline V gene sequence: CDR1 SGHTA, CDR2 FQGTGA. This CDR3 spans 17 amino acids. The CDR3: CASSLEYGGADDYGYTF. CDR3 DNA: TGTGCCAGCAGCTTAGAATACGGGGGCGCTGATGACTATGGCTACACCTTC.